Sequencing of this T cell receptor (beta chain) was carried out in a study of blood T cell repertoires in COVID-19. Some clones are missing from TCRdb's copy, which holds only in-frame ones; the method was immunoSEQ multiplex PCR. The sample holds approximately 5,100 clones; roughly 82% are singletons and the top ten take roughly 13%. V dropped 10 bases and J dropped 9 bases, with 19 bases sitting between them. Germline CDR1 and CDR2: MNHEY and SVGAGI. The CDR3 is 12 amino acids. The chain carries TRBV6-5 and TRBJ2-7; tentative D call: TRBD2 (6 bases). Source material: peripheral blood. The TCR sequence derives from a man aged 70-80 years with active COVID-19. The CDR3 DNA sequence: TGTGCCATCGGACCTAACGCGGGGATGCAGTACTTC. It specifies CAIGPNAGMQYF.